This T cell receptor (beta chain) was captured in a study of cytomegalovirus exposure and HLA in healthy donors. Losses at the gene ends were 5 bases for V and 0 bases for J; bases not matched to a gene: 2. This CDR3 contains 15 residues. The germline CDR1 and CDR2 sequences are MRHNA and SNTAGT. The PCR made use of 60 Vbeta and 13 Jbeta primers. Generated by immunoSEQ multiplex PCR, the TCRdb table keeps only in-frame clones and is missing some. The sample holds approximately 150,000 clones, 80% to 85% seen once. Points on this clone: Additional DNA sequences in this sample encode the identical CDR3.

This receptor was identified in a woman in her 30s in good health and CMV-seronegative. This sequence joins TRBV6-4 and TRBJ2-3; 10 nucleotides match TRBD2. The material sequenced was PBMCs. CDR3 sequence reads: CASSPTSGSTDTQYF. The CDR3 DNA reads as TGTGCCAGCAGTCCGACTAGCGGGAGCACAGATACGCAGTATTTT.